The 22 T cell receptor beta chains given below trace back to one sample, sequenced in a study of T-cell reconstitution after alpha-beta-depleted transplantation in children. The authors prepared the TCRbeta library with unique molecular identifiers. TCRdb analysed the PCR reads with MiXCR anew, one entry per CDR3 protein. The table includes approximately 98,000 distinct CDR3 sequences, approximately 6.6% detected once. Specimen: PBMCs, mostly from graft donor cells, collected 360 days after TCRalphabeta/CD19-depleted stem cell transplant. Every receptor here comes from a male patient under 10 years old who had a stem cell transplant for acute lymphoblastic leukemia, so the T cells may come from the graft donor.

This clonotype came up many times. The chain joins TRBV6-5 to TRBJ1-6; D is uncertain. The V gene lost 2 bases and the J gene lost 7 bases, with 6 bases spanning the gap. The CDR3 spans 13 residues. From germline, CDR1 is MNHEY and CDR2 SVGAGI. CDR3 amino acids: CASSYGYNSPLHF. The CDR3 nucleotides are TGTGCCAGCAGTTACGGTTACAATTCACCCCTCCACTTT.

V gene TRBV7-6 combines with J gene TRBJ2-1; TRBD1 aligns across 10 bases. After removal of 2 bases from V and 5 bases from J, the junction contained 3 bases not matched to a gene. Germline lookup yields CDR1 SGHVS and CDR2 FNYEAQ. CDR3 length: 15 amino acids. Here the CDR3 reads CASSLRGQGNNEQFF. CDR3 nucleotides: TGTGCCAGCAGCTTAAGGGGACAGGGGAACAATGAGCAGTTCTTC.

This clonotype was picked up many times. In DNA, the CDR3 is TGTGCCAGCAGTTACGGTCCGTTAGCCAAAAACATTCAGTACTTC. Its translation: CASSYGPLAKNIQYF. The V and J genes are TRBV6-5 and TRBJ2-4; D call uncertain. The germline CDR1 and CDR2 sequences are MNHEY and SVGAGI. Trimming pared 2 bases from V and 0 bases from J, leaving 8 bases between. This CDR3 is 15 amino acids long.

This clonotype was observed a handful of times. This rearrangement joins TRBV7-6 to TRBJ1-2, with unresolved D. Germline values: CDR1 SGHVS, CDR2 FNYEAQ. This CDR3 is built from 16 residues. V was trimmed by 0 bases and J by 0 bases, leaving 11 bases between them. The CDR3 is CASSLASRRSNYGYTF. CDR3 DNA sequence: TGTGCCAGCAGCTTAGCTTCGAGGAGATCTAACTATGGCTACACCTTC.

V is TRBV9 and J is TRBJ2-7; tentatively, D is TRBD1 (7 bases). V lost 3 bases, J lost 5 bases, and 15 bases lay in between. Looked up from germline, CDR1 is SGDLS and CDR2 is YYNGEE. The CDR3 is made up of 14 amino acids. The CDR3 DNA reads as TGTGCCAGCAGCGAGGGGGCAGGGGGGAACGAGCAGTACTTC. It codes for CASSEGAGGNEQYF.

This clonotype came up many times. This chain connects TRBV27 to TRBJ2-2; the D is unclear. The CDR3 runs to 13 residues. V lost 4 bases and J lost 1, with 4 bases in between. The germline V gene has CDR1 MNHEY and CDR2 SMNVEV (reference sequence). CDR3 DNA sequence: TGTGCCAGCAGTTACCAGAACACCGGGGAGCTGTTTTTT. Amino acid sequence: CASSYQNTGELFF.

Details on this clonotype: This is likely a read error, given that the CDR3 carries no conserved phenylalanine or tryptophan at its end. This chain joins TRBV2 and TRBJ1-2; 7 bases line up with TRBD1. The germline CDR1 and CDR2 sequences are SNHLY and FYNNEI. The CDR3 is 13 amino acids. After removal of 7 bases from V and 4 bases from J, the junction contained 6 bases not matched to a gene. Here the CDR3 DNA reads TGTGCCAGCACCGACAGGGTTGGCTATGGCTACACCTAC. It encodes CASTDRVGYGYTY.

This clonotype was counted at least ten times. V is TRBV27 and J is TRBJ1-5, with TRBD1 as a possible D gene (5 bases). In germline, CDR1 is MNHEY, CDR2 SMNVEV (reference sequence). The V end was cut by 1 base, the J end by 6 bases, with 7 bases between. The CDR3 has 13 amino acids. The CDR3 here is CASSLWGRQPQHF. CDR3 sequence (DNA): TGTGCCAGCAGTTTATGGGGCCGTCAGCCCCAGCATTTT.

This clonotype was recorded at least ten times. The rearrangement joins TRBV7-8 to TRBJ2-2; a weak D match, TRBD1 (6 bases). V was cut by 0 bases and J by 6 bases, with 14 bases left in between. CDR3 length: 16 residues. Germline V gives CDR1 SGHVS, CDR2 FQNEAQ. Written as DNA, the CDR3 is TGTGCCAGCAGCTTAGCGGGAACAGGGTCAGCCGGGGAGCTGTTTTTT. Its translation: CASSLAGTGSAGELFF. The variable domain in full, completed from reference TRBV7-8 and TRBJ2-2, reads GAGVSQSPRYKVAKRGQDVALRCDPISGHVSLFWYQQALGQGPEFLTYFQNEAQLDKSGLPSDRFFAERPEGSVSTLKIQRTQQEDSAVYLCASSLAGTGSAGELFFGEGSRLTVL.

Ten or more counts support this clonotype. V usage is TRBV10-3 and J usage is TRBJ2-2; D perhaps matches TRBD1 (6 bases). Trimming took off 2 bases at V and 0 bases at J, with 16 bases between the two ends. Germline CDR1 is ENHRY and CDR2 is SYGVKD. This CDR3 has 18 residues. CDR3 bases: TGTGCCATCAGTGAGGAGGAGCAGGGGACCGCGAACACCGGGGAGCTGTTTTTT. Protein sequence: CAISEEEQGTANTGELFF.

The chain carries TRBV4-2 and TRBJ1-2; unclear D gene. The germline V and J ends were trimmed by 1 base and 5 bases, with 5 bases remaining between them. Looked up from germline, CDR1 is LGHNA and CDR2 is YNFKEQ. There are 12 residues in the CDR3. This CDR3 reads CASSQALYGYTF. CDR3 nucleotides: TGTGCCAGCAGCCAAGCCCTGTATGGCTACACCTTC.

This clonotype was picked up many times. The V call is TRBV10-3, the J call TRBJ1-5, with D unclear. Germline V gives CDR1 ENHRY, CDR2 SYGVKD. This CDR3 is built from 10 residues. Deletions cut 8 bases from V and 7 bases from J, with 6 bases between. The CDR3, as DNA: TGTGCCATCGGCCGCCAGCCCCAGCATTTT. Translated: CAIGRQPQHF.

This clonotype was counted ten times or more. The chain is built from TRBV9 and TRBJ2-7; 7 nucleotides align to TRBD2. Germline trimming cut 0 bases from V and 5 bases from J; bases unmatched to any gene: 2. Germline V lookup: CDR1 SGDLS, CDR2 YYNGEE. CDR3 length: 13 residues. The CDR3 DNA is TGTGCCAGCAGCGTAGGACTAGCTGACGAGCAGTACTTC. Protein product: CASSVGLADEQYF. Supplemented by reference TRBV9 and TRBJ2-7, the full variable domain reads DSGVTQTPKHLITATGQRVTLRCSPRSGDLSVYWYQQSLDQGLQFLIQYYNGEERAKGNILERFSAQQFPDLHSELNLSSLELGDSALYFCASSVGLADEQYFGPGTRLTVT.

This clonotype was seen repeatedly, ten times or more. A junction end diverges from the germline sequence, so it may reflect a read error. The V gene is TRBV7-7, the J gene TRBJ2-5; D not resolved. The CDR3 spans 13 residues. Germline lookup yields CDR1 SSHAT and CDR2 FNYEAQ (reference sequence). Here the CDR3 DNA reads TGTGCTAGCAGCCCCCGAGAGTTGGAGACCCAGTACTTC. It specifies CASSPRELETQYF.

This clonotype has at least ten counts. This rearrangement joins TRBV6-5 to TRBJ2-6; D remains unclear. Trimming took off 1 base at V and 0 bases at J, with 10 bases between the two ends. Germline V gives CDR1 MNHEY, CDR2 SVGAGI. The length of the CDR3 is 17 residues. The CDR3 is CASSYFIDFSGANVLTF. The CDR3 nucleotides are TGTGCCAGCAGTTACTTTATTGACTTCTCTGGGGCCAACGTCCTGACTTTC.

This clonotype was picked up many times. The chain has TRBV12-3 or TRBV12-4 and TRBJ2-3; either TRBD1 or TRBD2 may fit D (5 bases each). V lost 7 bases, J lost 6 bases, and 17 bases lay in between. This CDR3 region has 14 residues. The CDR3, as DNA: TGTGCCAGCACCCTTGGGGGTTTAGGGGATACGCAGTATTTT. Encoded protein: CASTLGGLGDTQYF.

The sample holds a few counts of this clonotype. The genes are TRBV5-1 and TRBJ2-7; TRBD2 might be the D (6 bases). Looked up from germline, CDR1 is SGHRS and CDR2 is YFSETQ. V lost 4 bases and J lost 2, with 28 bases in between. The CDR3 is made up of 19 amino acids. The CDR3 region has the DNA TGCGCCAGCAGCCCCGAAGGCCTAGCGCTCCCACCTTATGCCTACGAGCAGTACTTC. Protein sequence: CASSPEGLALPPYAYEQYF.

CDR3 nucleotides: TGCGCCAGCAGCTTGGAGCCGGGTCCCTATCACTACTACGAGCAGTACTTC. Protein: CASSLEPGPYHYYEQYF. The chain combines TRBV5-1 with TRBJ2-7; D is undetermined. Between the trimmed V and J ends, which lost 0 bases and 3 bases, there was a span of 19 bases. The CDR3 has 17 residues. The germline CDR1 and CDR2 sequences are SGHRS and YFSETQ.

This clonotype has ten or more counts. The chain links TRBV29-1 to TRBJ1-4; the D gene is possibly TRBD1 (5 bases). This CDR3 is built from 14 residues. Germline V gives CDR1 SQVTM, CDR2 ANQGSEA. Trimming removed 7 bases from V and 0 bases from J, with 12 bases in between. The CDR3 loop reads CSACDSATNEKLFF. The CDR3 DNA reads TGCAGCGCCTGTGACAGTGCAACTAATGAAAAACTGTTTTTT.

This clonotype has only one observation. The rearrangement joins TRBV7-9 to TRBJ2-2; D is unresolved. CDR1 and CDR2 from the germline V gene are SEHNR and FQNEAQ (reference sequence). The CDR3 totals 13 residues. Trimming pared 5 bases from V and 3 bases from J, leaving 7 bases between. The CDR3 reads CASSRLDTGELFF. The CDR3 DNA reads as TGTGCCAGCAGCCGTTTGGACACCGGGGAGCTGTTTTTT.

This clonotype was counted at least ten times. The V call is TRBV9, the J call TRBJ1-2, with TRBD1 matching 8 bases. The CDR3 runs to 13 residues. CDR1 and CDR2 (germline): SGDLS, YYNGEE. Losses at the gene ends were 3 bases for V and 4 bases for J; bases not matched to a gene: 2. The CDR3 region has the DNA TGTGCCAGCAGCGATGGGACAGGCTATGGCTACACCTTC. Its protein is CASSDGTGYGYTF.

The chain uses TRBV9 and TRBJ2-7; 8 nucleotides line up with TRBD1. CDR3 length equals 13 residues. Germline V CDR1 and CDR2: SGDLS, YYNGEE. The trim removed 0 bases at V and 6 bases at J, leaving 2 bases unmatched. This CDR3 reads CASSVAGGSEQYF. CDR3 nucleotide sequence: TGTGCCAGCAGCGTAGCAGGGGGCAGCGAGCAGTACTTC.